Following are 29 T cell receptor beta chains from one sample sequenced in a study of CXCR3-negative and CXCR3-positive naive CD8 T cells. General study results and limits: The study found more hydrophobic TRB CDR3s in CXCR3-positive naive cells than in CXCR3-negative naive cells.

The TRB cDNA libraries were prepared by 5' RACE with UMI labels. TCRdb derives one entry per CDR3 protein from the 5' RACE reads, leaving out DNA. The sample has approximately 100,000 distinct CDR3 sequences. No antigen has been assigned to these receptors. The sequenced material came from naive CXCR3+ CD8+ T cells from blood. The subset: CD45RO-CCR7+CD27+CD95- naive CD8+ T cells expressing CXCR3 (TNR3+). The receptors were sampled from a human donor in good health. Some clones in this sample may be carry-over from other donors' samples.

The rearrangement uses TRBV4-1 and TRBJ2-7; with no DNA, the TCRdb D assignment of TRBD1 cannot be verified. The V gene's germline CDR1 is MGHRA and CDR2 YSYEKL. This CDR3 spans 15 amino acids. CDR3 amino acids: CASSQADRGDYEQYF.

The chain uses TRBV7-9 and TRBJ2-7; without DNA, the TCRdb call of TRBD2 cannot be checked. The CDR3 consists of 15 residues. Germline V gene lookup returns CDR1 SEHNR and CDR2 FQNEAQ (reference sequence). CDR3 in amino acids: CASSLIGTKNYEQYF.

The CDR3 loop reads CASSQTPYRVEEDIQYF. The chain is built from TRBV6-2 or TRBV6-3 and TRBJ2-4; TCRdb's D call, TRBD1, is unchecked because there is no DNA. Germline values: CDR1 MNHEY, CDR2 SVGEGT. The CDR3 has 17 amino acids.

The V and J genes are TRBV10-3 and TRBJ2-3; TCRdb selects TRBD1, and the lack of DNA leaves this call unchecked. The CDR3 length is 17 residues. In germline, CDR1 is ENHRY, CDR2 SYGVKD. The CDR3 here is CAISESFGGAGTDTQYF.

The V call is TRBV27, the J call TRBJ1-1; checking the TCRdb D call of TRBD1 is not possible without DNA. Per the germline V gene, CDR1 is MNHEY and CDR2 is SMNVEV (reference sequence). This CDR3 spans 14 amino acids. The CDR3 reads CASSTWGGNTEAFF.

The chain combines TRBV20-1 with TRBJ2-3; TCRdb calls TRBD2, which cannot be checked without DNA. CDR3 size: 16 residues. Germline CDR1 is DFQATT and CDR2 is SNEGSKA (reference sequence). CDR3 sequence: CSAEGLAGGSTDTQYF.

The J gene is TRBJ2-7, the V gene TRBV9; TCRdb gives TRBD2 as the D gene, but with no DNA this cannot be confirmed. The CDR3 length is 15 residues. CDR1 and CDR2 from the germline V gene are SGDLS and YYNGEE. CDR3 region: CASSVGAAGGYEQYF.

V gene TRBV19 combines with J gene TRBJ1-1. Germline lookup yields CDR1 LNHDA and CDR2 SQIVND (reference sequence). The CDR3 has 14 amino acids. CDR3 sequence reads: CASRTRSLNTEAFF.

The chain links TRBV5-5 to TRBJ1-6; no DNA is available, so the TRBD1 call from TCRdb remains unchecked. The CDR3 is made up of 14 amino acids. CDR1 and CDR2 from the germline V gene are SGHKS and YYEKEE (reference sequence). The CDR3 region is CASSPGYNNSPLHF.

The CDR3 sequence is CASSTPGLAGRETQYF. The chain employs TRBV7-9 and TRBJ2-5; the D call from TCRdb, TRBD2, cannot be confirmed without DNA. Germline CDR1 reads SEHNR; CDR2 reads FQNEAQ (reference sequence). This CDR3 has 16 residues.

The gene calls are TRBV5-5 and TRBJ2-7. CDR1 and CDR2 (germline): SGHKS, YYEKEE (reference sequence). This CDR3 has 14 residues. This CDR3 reads CASSLWTGPYEQYF.

The V call is TRBV29-1, the J call TRBJ1-2; TCRdb outputs TRBD1, but without DNA this stays unchecked. Germline loops: CDR1 SQVTM, CDR2 ANQGSEA. There are 15 residues in the CDR3. CDR3 in amino acids: CSAETGTVYNYGYTF.

The J gene is TRBJ2-1, the V gene TRBV7-8. Germline lookup yields CDR1 SGHVS and CDR2 FQNEAQ. The CDR3 runs to 15 residues. The chain's CDR3 is CASSSKATSYNEQFF.

This chain joins TRBV15 and TRBJ1-5; TCRdb's D gene call, TRBD1, goes unchecked for lack of DNA. This CDR3 has 17 residues. Germline lookup yields CDR1 LNHNV and CDR2 YYDKDF (reference sequence). The CDR3 protein is CATSRDLGGGYDQPQHF. The full variable domain, in which reference TRBV15 and TRBJ1-5 provide the parts outside the CDR3, is DAMVIQNPRYQVTQFGKPVTLSCSQTLNHNVMYWYQQKSSQAPKLLFHYYDKDFNNEADTPDNFQSRRPNTSFCFLDIRSPGLGDTAMYLCATSRDLGGGYDQPQHFGDGTRLSIL.

The CDR3 sequence: CATSRDAGGHKDEQFF. The genes are TRBV15 and TRBJ2-1; TCRdb selects TRBD1, and the lack of DNA leaves this call unchecked. From germline, CDR1 is LNHNV and CDR2 YYDKDF (reference sequence). The CDR3 sequence is 16 residues long.

The chain recombines TRBV27 with TRBJ2-7; the TCRdb D gene call, TRBD1, has no DNA to confirm it. CDR1 is MNHEY, CDR2 SMNVEV, per germline (reference sequence). The CDR3 is 14 residues long. The chain's CDR3 is CASSPGGPLGEQYF.

CDR3 in amino acids: CASSGLAGNEQYF. V usage is TRBV28 and J usage is TRBJ2-7; TCRdb outputs TRBD2, but without DNA this stays unchecked. Germline CDR1 and CDR2: MDHEN and SYDVKM. The CDR3 is made up of 13 amino acids.

This sequence joins TRBV28 and TRBJ1-2; TCRdb's D call of TRBD1 is untestable without DNA. Per the germline V gene, CDR1 is MDHEN and CDR2 is SYDVKM. The CDR3 runs 15 residues. CDR3 sequence reads: CASSLSGQINYGYTF.

This chain connects TRBV11-2 to TRBJ2-1; TCRdb's assignment of TRBD1 cannot be checked, as there is no DNA. The germline V gene encodes CDR1 SGHAT and CDR2 FQNNGV. The CDR3 totals 14 residues. CDR3 region: CASSILGEQDEQFF.

The chain uses TRBV7-3 and TRBJ2-3; the D gene TCRdb calls, TRBD2, cannot be checked with no DNA. The CDR3 extends over 18 amino acids. Germline V lookup: CDR1 SGHTA, CDR2 FQGTGA. Here the CDR3 reads CASSLIGTSGSEADTQYF.

The chain links TRBV7-9 to TRBJ2-7. Germline lookup yields CDR1 SEHNR and CDR2 FQNEAQ (reference sequence). This CDR3 spans 13 amino acids. The chain's CDR3 is CASSLALKYEQYF. Based on the CDR3 plus reference TRBV7-9 and TRBJ2-7, the full variable domain is DTGVSQNPRHKITKRGQNVTFRCDPISEHNRLYWYRQTLGQGPEFLTYFQNEAQLEKSRLLSDRFSAERPKGSFSTLEIQRTEQGDSAMYLCASSLALKYEQYFGPGTRLTVT.

J is TRBJ2-1 and V is TRBV5-6; no DNA is available, so the TRBD2 call from TCRdb remains unchecked. The length of the CDR3 is 15 residues. Germline lookup yields CDR1 SGHDT and CDR2 YYEEEE. The CDR3 spells CASSFLGGGYNEQFF.

The rearrangement links TRBV7-9 to TRBJ2-7; no DNA is available, so the TRBD1 call from TCRdb remains unchecked. The CDR3 length is 12 residues. Germline assignment: CDR1 SEHNR and CDR2 FQNEAQ (reference sequence). This CDR3 is CASRTGVNEQYF.

The V call is TRBV9, the J call TRBJ2-5; the D call from TCRdb, TRBD2, cannot be confirmed without DNA. The CDR3 runs to 14 residues. Germline V gene lookup returns CDR1 SGDLS and CDR2 YYNGEE. The CDR3 here is CASSVAGAGETQYF.

The gene calls are TRBV19 and TRBJ1-1; the TCRdb D gene call, TRBD1, has no DNA to confirm it. The CDR3 totals 14 residues. CDR1 and CDR2 (germline): LNHDA, SQIVND (reference sequence). CDR3 residues: CASTVGRGNTEAFF.

This rearrangement joins TRBV5-1 to TRBJ1-6; no DNA is available, so the TRBD1 call from TCRdb remains unchecked. There are 13 residues in the CDR3. Germline CDR1 reads SGHRS; CDR2 reads YFSETQ. CDR3 sequence: CASSLGGNSPLHF.

The CDR3 here is CASRVGAGGLSEQFF. V usage is TRBV19 and J usage is TRBJ2-1; as DNA is missing, the TRBD2 call by TCRdb cannot be tested. Per the germline V gene, CDR1 is LNHDA and CDR2 is SQIVND (reference sequence). There are 15 residues in the CDR3.

The chain combines TRBV28 with TRBJ2-1. CDR1 is MDHEN and CDR2 is SYDVKM in the germline V gene. The CDR3 extends over 15 amino acids. CDR3 region: CASITQGDAYNEQFF.

The CDR3 region is CASSEALGQGYEQYF. The chain uses TRBV2 and TRBJ2-7; TCRdb outputs TRBD1, but without DNA this stays unchecked. This CDR3 spans 15 amino acids. CDR1 and CDR2 from the germline V gene are SNHLY and FYNNEI.